The 14 T cell receptor beta chains reported below all come from one sample, sequenced in a study of molecular identifiers for immune sequencing clone quantification. TCRdb recomputed calls from the PCR reads with MiXCR, one row per CDR3 protein. In the table there are roughly 630,000 distinct CDR3 sequences, 25% of which are singletons. The sequenced material came from naive CD8+ T cells from blood, with Jurkat cell RNA spiked in. Subset defined: FACS-sorted CD8+CD4-CCR7+CD45RA+ naive T cells. The receptors were sampled from a human donor in good health. Some libraries in this study had Jurkat cell RNA spiked in.

Notes on this clonotype: This may come from a read error, since a much larger clone is one base off. The chain recombines TRBV7-3 with TRBJ2-5, with TRBD2 as a possible D gene (5 bases). CDR1 is SGHTA, CDR2 FQGTGA, per germline. This CDR3 spans 14 amino acids. The DNA of the CDR3 is TGTGCCGGCAGCCCCAGCGGAGCTAGCGAGACCCAGTACTTC. This gives the protein CAGSPSGASETQYF.

The V call is TRBV30, the J call TRBJ2-3; a weak D match, TRBD1 (7 bases). Between the trimmed V and J ends, which lost 3 bases and 4 bases, there was a span of 20 bases. The CDR3 length is 16 residues. CDR1 and CDR2 (germline): GTSNPN, SVGIG (reference sequence). CDR3 coding DNA: TGTGCCTGGAGGGAGGGGGCCGGGTATGGGGCAGATACGCAGTATTTT. It codes for CAWREGAGYGADTQYF.

This clonotype was counted only a few times. The V call is TRBV27, the J call TRBJ2-6; TRBD1 is a possible D gene (6 bases). The CDR3 spans 17 residues. The germline V gene encodes CDR1 MNHEY and CDR2 SMNVEV (reference sequence). V lost 0 bases to trimming and J lost 2 bases, with 11 bases between them. The CDR3 spells CASSLSSGDAGANVLTF. CDR3 sequence (DNA): TGTGCCAGCAGTTTATCGTCAGGGGACGCTGGGGCCAACGTCCTGACTTTC. The whole variable domain, filled in from reference TRBV27 and TRBJ2-6, reads EAQVTQNPRYLITVTGKKLTVTCSQNMNHEYMSWYRQDPGLGLRQIYYSMNVEVTDKGDVPEGYKVSRKEKRNFPLILESPSPNQTSLYFCASSLSSGDAGANVLTFGAGSRLTVL.

This clonotype came up a few times. CDR3 loop: CASFSGLEYEQYF. The CDR3 bases are TGTGCCAGCTTTTCGGGGTTGGAGTACGAGCAGTACTTC. The V call is TRBV6-5, the J call TRBJ2-7; a weak D match, TRBD2 (5 bases). V was clipped by 8 bases and J by 4 bases, with 15 bases between them. Germline CDR1 MNHEY, CDR2 SVGAGI. The CDR3 is 13 residues long.

The chain has TRBV19 and TRBJ1-3; TRBD1 matches at 12 bases. Germline V gene lookup returns CDR1 LNHDA and CDR2 SQIVND (reference sequence). This CDR3 has 14 amino acids. V shed 10 bases, J shed 2 bases, and the junction held 3 bases outside the gene matches. The CDR3 bases are TGTGCCACGGGACAGGGGGCGCCTGGAAACACCATATATTTT. This encodes CATGQGAPGNTIYF.

This clonotype has more than one count but fewer than ten. The J gene is TRBJ1-1, the V gene TRBV27; D ambiguous. V was shortened by 5 bases and J by 2 bases, with 18 bases between the two germline ends. Germline CDR1 is MNHEY and CDR2 is SMNVEV (reference sequence). The length of the CDR3 is 16 residues. The chain's CDR3 is CASSEVVVRPNTEAFF. In nucleotides, the CDR3 is TGTGCCAGCAGTGAAGTGGTGGTCAGACCTAACACTGAAGCTTTCTTT.

The sample holds many counts of this clonotype. The CDR3 sequence is CSVELAGDYTDTQYF. In DNA form, the CDR3 reads TGCAGCGTTGAGCTCGCAGGGGACTACACAGATACGCAGTATTTT. The V call is TRBV29-1, the J call TRBJ2-3; D may be TRBD2 (7 bases). Germline CDR1 is SQVTM and CDR2 is ANQGSEA. The CDR3 is made up of 15 amino acids. Deletions cut 3 bases from V and 2 bases from J, with 15 bases between.

V and J are TRBV19 and TRBJ1-5; 10 bases are a match to TRBD1. Trimming cost V 7 bases and J 1 base; bases outside gene matches: 4. The germline gives CDR1 LNHDA, CDR2 SQIVND (reference sequence). The CDR3 length is 15 residues. CDR3 residues: CASIEGQGSNQPQHF. The CDR3 nucleotides are TGTGCCAGTATCGAGGGACAGGGGAGCAATCAGCCCCAGCATTTT.

This clonotype was observed a handful of times. The J gene is TRBJ1-1, the V gene TRBV30, with D possibly being TRBD1 (6 bases). Trimming left V 5 bases short and J 3 bases short, with 16 bases between. CDR1 is GTSNPN, CDR2 SVGIG, per germline (reference sequence). The CDR3 totals 14 residues. This CDR3 reads CAWLLEGVDTEAFF. The CDR3 DNA follows: TGTGCCTGGTTACTCGAGGGGGTGGACACTGAAGCTTTCTTT.

This clonotype has only a few counts. Its ends do not fully match the called genes, so a read error is possible. The rearrangement links TRBV12-3 or TRBV12-4 to TRBJ2-5, with 9 bases matching TRBD1. The CDR3 has 16 residues. CDR3 in amino acids: CASSRGQGSIQEAQYF. Written as DNA, the CDR3 is TGTGCCAGCAGCAGGGGACAGGGAAGTATCCAAGAGGCCCAGTACTTC.

This clonotype was picked up many times. This rearrangement joins TRBV7-8 to TRBJ1-5, with D maybe TRBD1 (5 bases). Trimming left V 5 bases short and J 0 bases short, with 17 bases between. CDR3 length: 17 amino acids. From germline, CDR1 is SGHVS and CDR2 FQNEAQ. CDR3: CASSTAWTPDSNQPQHF. The CDR3 nucleotides read TGTGCCAGCAGCACAGCCTGGACACCCGATAGCAATCAGCCCCAGCATTTT.

This clonotype was seen a single time. The chain is built from TRBV21-1 and TRBJ1-1. TRBV21-1 is recorded as a pseudogene. The CDR3 extends over 15 amino acids. CDR3 residues: CASSRENRQNTEAFF. In DNA form, the CDR3 reads TGTGCCAGCAGCAGAGAAAACAGACAGAACACTGAAGCTTTCTTT.

This clonotype came up many times. The V and J genes are TRBV6-5 and TRBJ2-3, with D unclear. Per germline, CDR1 MNHEY and CDR2 SVGAGI. Trimming stripped 2 bases from V and 0 bases from J, with 9 bases between. This CDR3 has 15 amino acids. The DNA of the CDR3 is TGTGCCAGCAGTTACATGCGGAAGAGCACAGATACGCAGTATTTT. Protein: CASSYMRKSTDTQYF.

About this clonotype itself: It may be a read error: a sequence one base away is much more abundant. In DNA form, the CDR3 reads TGTGCCAGCGGCCAAGATTTCGGGCAGGCCTCCTACGAGCAGTACTTC. Translated, it gives CASGQDFGQASYEQYF. The gene calls are TRBV14 and TRBJ2-7; D is unresolved. CDR1 and CDR2 from the germline V gene are SGHDN and FVKESK. The CDR3 totals 16 residues.